These 6 T cell receptor beta chains were sequenced from one sample in a study of blood T cell repertoires in COVID-19. Data came from immunoSEQ multiplex PCR; TCRdb stores just in-frame clones and leaves some out. The sample yields roughly 380,000 clones, approximately 91% seen once. The sequencing sample was made of peripheral blood. The receptors shown here come from a woman aged 40-49 years with COVID-19, enrolled during active disease.

This rearrangement joins TRBV2 to TRBJ1-2; 10 bases agree with TRBD1. V lost 6 bases and J lost 4; bases outside the gene matches: 8. CDR1 and CDR2 (germline): SNHLY, FYNNEI. The CDR3 is made up of 15 amino acids. CDR3 nucleotide sequence: TGTGCCAGCAGCGTTTCCGGGACAGGGGCCTATGGCTACACCTTC. This encodes CASSVSGTGAYGYTF.

This chain links TRBV28 with TRBJ1-6, with 8 bases that match TRBD1. With V trimmed by 9 bases and J by 8 bases, 6 bases remained unmatched. CDR1 and CDR2 (germline): MDHEN, SYDVKM. The CDR3 contains 13 residues. The CDR3 DNA reads as TGTGCCAGTTCGACAGGGGATTATTCACCCCTCCACTTT. Translated: CASSTGDYSPLHF.

The J gene is TRBJ1-1, the V gene TRBV5-1; the D gene is possibly TRBD1 (6 bases). The V and J ends lost 0 bases and 3 bases respectively, with 15 bases between them. Germline V lookup: CDR1 SGHRS, CDR2 YFSETQ. The CDR3 runs to 16 residues. The CDR3 loop is CASSLAWGQGDTEAFF. The CDR3 bases are TGCGCCAGCAGCTTGGCGTGGGGGCAGGGAGACACTGAAGCTTTCTTT. The whole variable domain, filled in from reference TRBV5-1 and TRBJ1-1, reads KAGVTQTPRYLIKTRGQQVTLSCSPISGHRSVSWYQQTPGQGLQFLFEYFSETQRNKGNFPGRFSGRQFSNSRSEMNVSTLELGDSALYLCASSLAWGQGDTEAFFGQGTRLTVV.

V usage is TRBV7-3 and J usage is TRBJ2-3, with 12 bases identical to TRBD2. Germline values: CDR1 SGHTA, CDR2 FQGTGA. The CDR3 is made up of 20 amino acids. J gave up 0 bases and V 5 bases, and 15 bases lay outside the gene matches. The CDR3 DNA reads TGTGCCAGCAGCCCACGGACTAGCGGGGTATCAGGCCATAGCACAGATACGCAGTATTTT. Translating it yields CASSPRTSGVSGHSTDTQYF.

The chain recombines TRBV7-3 with TRBJ2-1, with a possible D match to TRBD2 (6 bases). V was trimmed by 4 bases and J by 1 base, leaving 11 bases between them. The CDR3 consists of 15 residues. Germline CDR1 and CDR2: SGHTA and FQGTGA. CDR3 protein: CASSSTGLSYNEQFF. The CDR3 DNA sequence: TGTGCCAGCAGCTCAACAGGACTATCCTACAATGAGCAGTTCTTC.

The gene calls are TRBV29-1 and TRBJ1-2; possible D gene TRBD1, 5 bases. The V end lost 6 bases, the J end lost 1 base, and 12 bases lay between the germline ends. The CDR3 runs to 13 residues. CDR1 is SQVTM, CDR2 ANQGSEA, per germline. The CDR3 loop is CSVEQANNYGYTF. Here the CDR3 DNA reads TGCAGCGTCGAACAGGCGAATAACTATGGCTACACCTTC.